Listed below are T cell receptor beta chains from one sample, sequenced in a study of technical replicates of blood from a few donors. Profiled with immunoSEQ multiplex PCR; TCRdb holds only in-frame clones, not every one. Altogether some 48,000 clones are present, around 95% being singletons, with the ten largest covering about 0.37%. The sequencing sample was made of T cells isolated from PBMCs. Receptors originate from a human donor in good health. Each CDR3 is given with its conserved first and last residue. A D gene is named only where the DNA matches it firmly. Clone size appears in some rows only: once, few, many, or a class for an expanded clone.

TRBJ2-1	TRBV7-2	NA	NA	TGTGCCAGCAGCTTAGGGTTGGACAGCTACAATGAGCAGTTCTTC	CASSLGLDSYNEQFF
TRBJ1-1	TRBV6-5	NA	NA	TGTGCCAGCAGTTACTCGATGAACAGTCTTTACACTGAAGCTTTCTTT	CASSYSMNSLYTEAFF
TRBJ1-1	TRBV6-1	NA	NA	TGTGCCAGCAGTGAGCAGGGGAACACTGAAGCTTTCTTT	CASSEQGNTEAFF
TRBJ2-3	TRBV30	TRBD2	NA	TGTGCCTGGACTAGCGGGAGTTGGTCAGATACGCAGTATTTT	CAWTSGSWSDTQYF
TRBJ2-5	TRBV2	TRBD2	NA	TGTGCCAGCAGCGAAGGGACTAGCGGGAGTATTTTAGAGACCCAGTACTTC	CASSEGTSGSILETQYF
TRBJ2-7	TRBV27	NA	NA	TGTGCCAGCAGTACGTCCGCAGCGTTCACCTACGAGCAGTACTTC	CASSTSAAFTYEQYF
TRBJ2-7	TRBV19	NA	medium-sized	TGTGCCAGCACAGGAGGGACCTCCTACGAGCAGTACTTC	CASTGGTSYEQYF
TRBJ1-4	TRBV27	NA	NA	TGTGCCAGCAGTACGTCTACAGGGACTAATGAAAAACTGTTTTTT	CASSTSTGTNEKLFF
TRBJ1-2	TRBV5-1	NA	NA	TGCGCCAGCAGCCCAGGGGATAACTATGGCTACACCTTC	CASSPGDNYGYTF
TRBJ1-4	TRBV6-5	TRBD1	NA	TGTGCCAGCAGTTACCTGACAGGGGTTGATGAAAAACTGTTTTTT	CASSYLTGVDEKLFF
TRBJ2-5	TRBV13	TRBD2	NA	TGTGCCAGCAGCAAAAGACTAGCGGGAGGGTCCCAAGAGACCCAGTACTTC	CASSKRLAGGSQETQYF
TRBJ2-7	TRBV6-5	NA	NA	TGTGCCAGCAGTTACTTTAGGGCAGGGGTCCACGAGCAGTACTTC	CASSYFRAGVHEQYF
TRBJ1-5	TRBV5-1	TRBD1	NA	TGCGCCAGCAGCCCTGAAGGAGACAGGGGGTATAGCAATCAGCCCCAGCATTTT	CASSPEGDRGYSNQPQHF
TRBJ2-3	TRBV11-3	TRBD1	NA	TGTGCCAGCAGCGCCAGAGGGACAGGGGGGACAGATACGCAGTATTTT	CASSARGTGGTDTQYF
TRBJ2-7	TRBV9	TRBD1	NA	TGTGCCAGCAGCGTCGGGACAGCGAACTCCTACGAGCAGTACTTC	CASSVGTANSYEQYF